The 6 T cell receptor beta chains presented below share a single source sample, sequenced in a study of early T cells in non-severe SARS-CoV-2 infection. TCRdb called the 5' RACE reads again in MiXCR, with one record for every CDR3 protein. The sample lists roughly 66,000 distinct CDR3 sequences, less than 9.5% occurring once. Sequenced material: whole blood. These receptors all come from an adult who was a healthcare worker with PCR-confirmed SARS-CoV-2 infection or an uninfected control (not recorded which).

This clonotype showed up many times. The chain uses TRBV18 and TRBJ1-5, with a possible D match to TRBD1 (6 bases). CDR3 size: 18 residues. Looked up from germline, CDR1 is KGHSH and CDR2 is LQKENI. Trimming left V 3 bases short and J 4 bases short, with 22 bases between. CDR3: CASSPQAGDNPGNQPQHF. CDR3 nucleotide sequence: TGTGCCAGCTCACCGCAAGCCGGGGACAACCCGGGTAATCAGCCCCAGCATTTT.

This chain links TRBV30 with TRBJ1-1; no reliable D call. V dropped 0 bases and J dropped 0 bases, with 14 bases sitting between them. The CDR3 has 16 residues. CDR1 is GTSNPN and CDR2 is SVGIG in the germline V gene (reference sequence). The CDR3 nucleotides read TGTGCCTGGAGTGTAGACGAAATTTGGCTGAACACTGAAGCTTTCTTT. It is translated as CAWSVDEIWLNTEAFF.

In its sample, this clonotype was seen a few times. V is TRBV20-1 and J is TRBJ2-5; perhaps D is TRBD1 or TRBD2 (6 bases each). The CDR3 is 15 amino acids. V was shortened by 5 bases and J by 4 bases, with 20 bases between the two germline ends. The V gene's germline CDR1 is DFQATT and CDR2 SNEGSKA (reference sequence). CDR3 loop: CSAGGGTLAGETQYF. CDR3 nucleotides: TGCAGTGCTGGGGGCGGGACGCTTGCAGGAGAGACCCAGTACTTC.

Ten or more counts support this clonotype. The chain combines TRBV11-1 with TRBJ2-3, with 7 nucleotides matching TRBD2. Trimming removed 3 bases from V and 6 bases from J; junction bases left unmatched: 3. CDR1 is SGHAT and CDR2 is FQDESV in the germline V gene (reference sequence). This CDR3 spans 13 amino acids. CDR3 bases: TGTGCCAGCAGCTTGGGACTATTCGATACGCAGTATTTT. Residues: CASSLGLFDTQYF.

This clonotype was detected ten times or more. The chain has TRBV7-6 and TRBJ2-1; D is undetermined. The CDR3 totals 19 residues. V dropped 5 bases and J dropped 0 bases, with 23 bases sitting between them. Germline CDR1 reads SGHVS; CDR2 reads FNYEAQ. The CDR3 DNA reads TGTGCCAGCAGCGCTGTAGCCCGGCCAAGGGCCAACTCCTACAATGAGCAGTTCTTC. Its translation is CASSAVARPRANSYNEQFF.

This clonotype was seen a few times. The rearrangement joins TRBV12-3 or TRBV12-4 to TRBJ2-3, with a possible D match to TRBD2 (5 bases). The CDR3 runs 16 residues. Trimming took 6 bases from V and 1 from J, leaving 17 bases between them. Written as DNA, the CDR3 is TGTGCCAGCAGCCCGAGCGGAGGTTGGGGCACAGATACGCAGTATTTT. It encodes CASSPSGGWGTDTQYF.